A selection of T cell receptor beta chains follows, all from one sample in a study of cytomegalovirus exposure and HLA in healthy donors. Profiling relied on immunoSEQ multiplex PCR, and the TCRdb table lists in-frame clones only, not all of them. Among almost 200,000 clones listed, over 75% were seen once. The source material was PBMCs. These receptors were collected from a woman between 50 and 59 years old in good health and CMV-seronegative. The CDR3 runs from the conserved cysteine through the conserved F or W. Each record gives: D gene, V gene, J gene, clone size, CDR3 protein, CDR3 DNA. D genes are given only for firm matches. Rows may omit the clone size; those that give it use once, few, many or a size class.

TRBD2	TRBV15	TRBJ2-2	-	CATSSPGLASTGELFF	TGTGCCACCAGCAGCCCGGGACTAGCGAGCACCGGGGAGCTGTTTTTT
TRBD2	TRBV6-5	TRBJ2-5	few	CASSYSGGSGETQYF	TGTGCCAGCAGTTACTCGGGCGGGAGCGGAGAGACCCAGTACTTC
-	TRBV5-1	TRBJ2-6	-	CASRRALGANVLTF	TGCGCCAGCCGGAGGGCTCTAGGGGCCAACGTCCTGACTTTC
TRBD1	TRBV7-2	TRBJ1-2	-	CASSLHPTGEANYGYTF	TGTGCCAGCAGCTTACACCCGACAGGGGAAGCTAACTATGGCTACACCTTC
TRBD1	TRBV7-8	TRBJ2-5	few	CASSFAGTGNQETQYF	TGTGCCAGCAGCTTTGCCGGGACAGGGAATCAAGAGACCCAGTACTTC
TRBD2	TRBV18	TRBJ2-1	-	CASSPLLTSGSSNEQFF	TGTGCCAGCTCACCTTTGTTGACTAGCGGGAGTTCGAATGAGCAGTTCTTC
-	TRBV7-2	TRBJ2-7	-	CASSTPTAYEQYF	TGTGCCAGCAGCACACCGACAGCCTACGAGCAGTACTTC
-	TRBV7-8	TRBJ2-7	-	CASSTRRSSYEQYF	TGTGCCAGCAGCACTAGACGGAGCTCCTACGAGCAGTACTTC
TRBD2	TRBV4-2	TRBJ2-7	-	CASSVSGRDHEQYF	TGTGCCAGCAGCGTTAGCGGGAGAGACCACGAGCAGTACTTC
TRBD1	TRBV29-1	TRBJ2-7	-	CSVGDSYEQYF	TGCAGCGTGGGGGACAGCTACGAGCAGTACTTC
-	TRBV5-1	TRBJ1-1	-	CASTGGDTEAFF	TGCGCCAGCACGGGGGGTGACACTGAAGCTTTCTTT
-	TRBV27	TRBJ1-1	once	CASSSLGSMNTEAFF	TGTGCCAGCAGTTCCCTAGGCTCTATGAACACTGAAGCTTTCTTT
TRBD1	TRBV27	TRBJ1-5	-	CASSPRQGTNQPQHF	TGTGCCAGCAGTCCCCGACAGGGGACGAATCAGCCCCAGCATTTT